The 7 T cell receptor beta chains below were found in one sample sequenced in a study of PD-L1 blockade in urothelial cancer. The data were produced by immunoSEQ multiplex PCR, yet TCRdb's version contains in-frame clones alone and is incomplete. The sample has about 120,000 clones, around 93% seen once. Documented time point: peripheral blood 6 weeks after treatment start. Sequencing was performed on PBMCs, taken around atezolizumab (anti-PD-L1) treatment. The source is a man aged 55-75 years with urothelial cancer.

The chain joins TRBV27 to TRBJ2-1, with 10 bases lining up with TRBD2. Trimming took 5 bases from V and 5 from J; bases not matched to a gene: 6. This CDR3 is built from 15 residues. Germline V gives CDR1 MNHEY, CDR2 SMNVEV (reference sequence). CDR3 coding DNA: TGTGCCAGCAGTCCCAGTCTAGCGGGGGACAATGAGCAGTTCTTC. Amino acid sequence: CASSPSLAGDNEQFF.

This chain links TRBV28 with TRBJ2-1, with 8 bases fitting TRBD2. The CDR3 runs 14 residues. Per germline, CDR1 MDHEN and CDR2 SYDVKM. J lost 7 bases, V lost 2 bases, and 4 bases had no gene match. In DNA, the CDR3 is TGTGCCAGCAGTTTAGCGGGAGGTCAGAATGAGCAGTTCTTC. Its translation: CASSLAGGQNEQFF.

The genes are TRBV9 and TRBJ2-5, with D tentatively TRBD1 (6 bases). Germline V gene sequence: CDR1 SGDLS, CDR2 YYNGEE. The CDR3 covers 13 residues. V was clipped by 8 bases and J by 2 bases, with 13 bases between them. The CDR3 DNA follows: TGTGCCAGAACCAGGGGCCCTCAAGAGACCCAGTACTTC. The encoded protein is CARTRGPQETQYF.

The V gene is TRBV2, the J gene TRBJ2-2; perhaps TRBD1 as D (6 bases). The CDR3 is 14 residues long. The V end was cut by 7 bases, the J end by 4 bases, with 13 bases between. Germline V gene sequence: CDR1 SNHLY, CDR2 FYNNEI. The CDR3 sequence is CASTSDRPTGELFF. DNA of the CDR3: TGTGCCAGCACCTCTGACAGGCCCACCGGGGAGCTGTTTTTT.

This clone was observed a few times. The chain is built from TRBV6-1 and TRBJ2-5; the match to TRBD2 covers 9 bases. CDR1 and CDR2 (germline): MNHNS, SASEGT. V was clipped by 1 base and J by 5 bases; unmatched bases: 11. This CDR3 region has 17 residues. The CDR3 loop is CASSEVFGRGGEETQYF. Here the CDR3 DNA reads TGTGCCAGCAGTGAAGTATTCGGGCGGGGGGGCGAGGAGACCCAGTACTTC.

The chain recombines TRBV18 with TRBJ2-5, with 12 nucleotides matching TRBD2. In germline, CDR1 is KGHSH, CDR2 LQKENI. This CDR3 has 16 residues. With 3 bases clipped from V and 7 bases from J, the junction kept 9 bases outside the gene matches. CDR3 residues: CASSPPGLAGSVTQYF. The CDR3 coding sequence is TGTGCCAGCTCACCTCCGGGACTAGCGGGTTCGGTGACCCAGTACTTC.

The chain employs TRBV19 and TRBJ2-1; D possibly corresponds to TRBD1 (6 bases). The V end was cut by 5 bases, the J end by 5 bases, with 16 bases between. The CDR3 is made up of 15 amino acids. Per germline, CDR1 LNHDA and CDR2 SQIVND (reference sequence). The DNA for the CDR3 is TGTGCCAGTAGTTCAACAGGGATTCTCGACAATGAGCAGTTCTTC. Translated, it gives CASSSTGILDNEQFF.